Below are 20 T cell receptor beta chains sequenced from a single sample in a study of low-dose radiotherapy and immunotherapy resistance in tumors. TRAV and TRBV primers primed cDNA for both TCRalpha and TCRbeta. TCRs were amplified for 15 to 20 PCR cycles with a constant-region primer and V-primer adapter. TCRdb processed the reads anew with MiXCR; each CDR3 protein has one entry. Among thousands of distinct CDR3 sequences listed, roughly 61% were seen once. The receptors shown here come from a human donor with advanced metastatic prostate, ovarian, gallbladder or colorectal cancer (not recorded which). This table probably holds off-target reads from a library built for another chain.

This clonotype showed up just a few times. The chain recombines TRBV16 with TRBJ2-6; the D gene could be TRBD1 or TRBD2 (6 bases each). The V end was cut by 4 bases, the J end by 4 bases, with 11 bases between. Germline V CDR1 and CDR2: KGHSY, FQNENV. The CDR3 sequence is 15 residues long. The CDR3 nucleotides are TGTGCCAGCAGCCCAAGGGGGGCCGGGGCCAACGTCCTGACTTTC. Translated, it gives CASSPRGAGANVLTF. Based on the CDR3 plus reference TRBV16 and TRBJ2-6, the full variable domain is GEEVAQTPKHLVRGEGQKAKLYCAPIKGHSYVFWYQQVLKNEFKFLISFQNENVFDETGMPKERFSAKCLPNSPCSLEIQATKLEDSAVYFCASSPRGAGANVLTFGAGSRLTVL.

This clonotype has just a few counts. The rearrangement joins TRBV11-1 to TRBJ2-5, with D possibly matching TRBD2 (5 bases). CDR1 SGHAT and CDR2 FQDESV come from the germline V gene (reference sequence). Deletions cut 3 bases from V and 1 base from J, with 12 bases between. This CDR3 comprises 15 residues. CDR3 sequence: CASSFSAGVQETQYF. CDR3 DNA: TGTGCCAGCAGCTTCTCCGCGGGCGTCCAAGAGACCCAGTACTTC.

The chain carries TRBV27 and TRBJ1-5; 7 bases match TRBD1. The CDR3 is made up of 15 amino acids. Germline lookup yields CDR1 MNHEY and CDR2 SMNVEV (reference sequence). The junction had 12 bases not matched to a gene; V was cut back by 8 bases and J by 5 bases. Here the CDR3 reads CASGRDSYSHQPQHF. The CDR3 coding sequence is TGTGCCAGCGGCCGGGACAGCTATTCTCATCAGCCCCAGCATTTT.

This clonotype was counted only a few times. The gene calls are TRBV7-2 and TRBJ2-7, with TRBD2 matching 7 bases. Germline V CDR1 and CDR2: SGHTA, FQGNSA. V was pared by 3 bases and J by 9 bases, with 17 bases of the junction left unmatched. The CDR3 contains 16 residues. The CDR3 DNA follows: TGTGCCAGCAGCTTCCCGGGGGGTAGTGGAGCTTTCGCGCAGTACTTC. Encoded protein: CASSFPGGSGAFAQYF.

The V call is TRBV2, the J call TRBJ2-6; D uncertain. The V gene lost 5 bases and the J gene lost 4 bases, with 3 bases spanning the gap. CDR1 is SNHLY, CDR2 FYNNEI, per germline. This CDR3 region has 12 residues. As DNA, the CDR3 is TGTGCCAGCAGTTTCGGGGCCAACGTCCTGACTTTC. Translated: CASSFGANVLTF.

J is TRBJ2-7 and V is TRBV5-4; D tentatively fits TRBD1 or TRBD2 (5 bases each). Germline values: CDR1 SGHNT, CDR2 YYREEE (reference sequence). This CDR3 has 14 amino acids. Trimming stripped 0 bases from V and 4 bases from J, with 11 bases between. This CDR3 is CASSLGGSPYEQYF. The CDR3 nucleotides read TGTGCCAGCAGCTTGGGGGGGAGCCCTTACGAGCAGTACTTC.

The chain couples TRBV12-3 or TRBV12-4 to TRBJ2-7; D unresolved. The CDR3 runs 13 residues. V was clipped by 1 base and J by 0 bases, with 4 bases between them. The CDR3 coding sequence is TGTGCCAGCAGTTTAGGGCTCTCCTACGAGCAGTACTTC. Its protein is CASSLGLSYEQYF.

The chain links TRBV5-8 to TRBJ1-6, with D possibly matching TRBD1 (6 bases). The V end was cut by 4 bases, the J end by 7 bases, with 9 bases between. This CDR3 region has 13 residues. The germline gives CDR1 SGHTS, CDR2 YDEGEE. CDR3 amino acids: CASSLDRNSPLHF. CDR3 in DNA: TGTGCCAGCAGCCTCGACAGGAATTCACCCCTCCACTTT.

This clonotype showed up just once. The chain couples TRBV7-2 to TRBJ2-5; no definite D call. V was trimmed by 6 bases and J by 2 bases, leaving 4 bases between them. This CDR3 region has 11 residues. Germline loops: CDR1 SGHTA, CDR2 FQGNSA. For the CDR3, the DNA is TGTGCCAGCAGGCAGCAAGAGACCCAGTACTTC. It specifies CASRQQETQYF. The full variable domain, with the rest looked up from reference TRBV7-2 and TRBJ2-5, is GAGVSQSPSNKVTEKGKDVELRCDPISGHTALYWYRQSLGQGLEFLIYFQGNSAPDKSGLPSDRFSAERTGGSVSTLTIQRTQQEDSAVYLCASRQQETQYFGPGTRLLVL.

This clonotype is medium-sized (0.01 to 0.1%) within its sample. This chain joins TRBV11-2 and TRBJ2-3; perhaps TRBD2 as D (7 bases). CDR3 size: 16 residues. Trimming shortened V by 5 bases and J by 7 bases, and 22 bases separated the two germline ends. Germline V CDR1 and CDR2: SGHAT, FQNNGV. The CDR3 reads CASSPPGGLSGNTQYF. In DNA form, the CDR3 reads TGTGCCAGCAGCCCCCCGGGGGGCCTCAGCGGGAATACGCAGTATTTT.

This clonotype has just a few counts. The CDR3 loop is CASSQDRRGNSPLHF. CDR3 coding DNA: TGTGCCAGCAGCCAAGATCGCAGGGGTAATTCACCCCTCCACTTT. The chain combines TRBV14 with TRBJ1-6, with D possibly being TRBD1 (6 bases). V was clipped by 0 bases and J by 6 bases, with 9 bases between them. There are 15 residues in the CDR3. The germline CDR1 and CDR2 sequences are SGHDN and FVKESK.

The rearrangement uses TRBV9 and TRBJ1-6, with 9 bases fitting TRBD1. Germline V CDR1 and CDR2: SGDLS, YYNGEE. The V and J ends lost 2 bases and 7 bases, in that order; junction bases with no gene match: 1. This CDR3 is 14 amino acids long. As DNA, the CDR3 is TGTGCCAGCAGCGTTGGGACAGGGAATTCACCCCTCCACTTT. Its protein is CASSVGTGNSPLHF.

In its sample, this clonotype was seen once. The chain couples TRBV6-1 to TRBJ1-6; D unresolved. The V gene lost 2 bases and the J gene lost 7 bases, with 6 bases spanning the gap. The CDR3 spans 13 residues. Germline CDR1 MNHNS, CDR2 SASEGT. The CDR3 reads CASSENGNSPLHF. DNA of the CDR3: TGTGCCAGCAGTGAAAATGGCAATTCACCCCTCCACTTT.

This chain uses TRBV7-2 with TRBJ2-7; weak D call: TRBD2 (5 bases). The CDR3 is 14 residues long. Trimming took off 1 base at V and 7 bases at J, with 14 bases between the two ends. Germline assignment: CDR1 SGHTA and CDR2 FQGNSA. The CDR3 DNA reads as TGTGCCAGCAGCTTAGAAGCGGTTCGTCGTGAGCAGTACTTC. It specifies CASSLEAVRREQYF.

The J gene is TRBJ2-5, the V gene TRBV29-1, with 8 positions matching TRBD1. The germline CDR1 and CDR2 sequences are SQVTM and ANQGSEA. With 5 bases clipped from V and 2 bases from J, the junction kept 7 bases outside the gene matches. The CDR3 runs to 14 residues. This CDR3 reads CSVSVDRGQETQYF. CDR3 DNA: TGCAGCGTTTCCGTTGACAGGGGACAAGAGACCCAGTACTTC. Supplemented by reference TRBV29-1 and TRBJ2-5, the full variable domain reads SAVISQKPSRDICQRGTSLTIQCQVDSQVTMMFWYRQQPGQSLTLIATANQGSEATYESGFVIDKFPISRPNLTFSTLTVSNMSPEDSSIYLCSVSVDRGQETQYFGPGTRLLVL.

The chain is built from TRBV12-3 or TRBV12-4 and TRBJ1-5, with a tentative D call TRBD1 (6 bases). V shed 6 bases and J shed 7 bases, with 16 bases lying between them. This CDR3 region has 14 residues. The CDR3 nucleotides read TGTGCCAGCAGCTACAGGGAATTGGGGCAGCCCCAGCATTTT. Protein sequence: CASSYRELGQPQHF.

This clonotype was picked up a small number of times. CDR3 in amino acids: CASSLGEGLDEQYF. Written as DNA, the CDR3 is TGCGCCAGCAGCTTGGGGGAGGGCCTGGACGAGCAGTACTTC. The gene calls are TRBV5-1 and TRBJ2-7, with 7 bases fitting TRBD2. Losses at the gene ends were 0 bases for V and 5 bases for J; bases not matched to a gene: 5. Per germline, CDR1 SGHRS and CDR2 YFSETQ. This CDR3 has 14 amino acids.

The chain is built from TRBV11-2 and TRBJ2-7, with unresolved D. The CDR3 covers 12 residues. V was shortened by 4 bases and J by 0 bases, with 4 bases between the two germline ends. CDR1 SGHAT and CDR2 FQNNGV come from the germline V gene. CDR3: CASSSSSYEQYF. CDR3 nucleotide sequence: TGTGCCAGCAGCTCGAGCTCCTACGAGCAGTACTTC.

V usage is TRBV4-2 and J usage is TRBJ1-2; 7 nucleotides line up with TRBD1. This CDR3 is built from 14 residues. In germline, CDR1 is LGHNA, CDR2 YNFKEQ. The V and J ends lost 0 bases and 2 bases, in that order; junction bases with no gene match: 0. The CDR3 bases are TGTGCCAGCAGCCAAGAGACAGGGAACTATGGCTACACCTTC. This sequence encodes CASSQETGNYGYTF.

V usage is TRBV12-3 or TRBV12-4 and J usage is TRBJ1-5; TRBD1 agrees at 7 bases. The CDR3 is 16 residues long. After removal of 7 bases from V and 2 bases from J, the junction contained 11 bases not matched to a gene. This chain's CDR3 is CASTANRGGRNQPQHF. The CDR3 nucleotides are TGTGCCAGCACCGCGAACAGGGGCGGACGCAATCAGCCCCAGCATTTT.